This TCR beta chain was sequenced in a study of blood T cell repertoires in COVID-19. Study at large: PBMCs, B-cell-depleted T cells, or T cells were the source of the cDNA or gDNA that made up the material.

The germline gives CDR1 SGHNT, CDR2 YENEEA. Between the trimmed V and J ends, which lost 1 base and 6 bases, there was a span of 21 bases. The length of the CDR3 is 18 residues. In the authors' workflow: Researchers report that nucleated cell counts were estimated from reference gene primer amplification. The table came from immunoSEQ multiplex PCR; TCRdb's copy has only in-frame clones and leaves some out. That table supplies the V and J calls and clone size; D and trimming were determined from the DNA. The table lists approximately 160,000 clones, over 80% of them singletons. Sequencing used peripheral blood. The source of this sequence is a woman older than 75 with active or convalescent COVID-19. The chain links TRBV11-3 to TRBJ2-2; D remains ambiguous. CDR3: CASSLGEWASKLAGELFF. The CDR3 coding sequence is TGTGCCAGCAGCTTAGGAGAATGGGCCTCTAAATTAGCCGGGGAGCTGTTTTTT.